This T cell receptor beta chain was captured in a study of beta chain features in type 1 diabetes. The germline V gene encodes CDR1 SGHTA and CDR2 FQGNSA. With 6 bases clipped from V and 9 bases from J, the junction kept 11 bases outside the gene matches. This CDR3 contains 15 residues. Expressed TCRB transcripts got sequenced, as all isolated RNA was reverse transcribed. TCRdb's table, derived via immunoSEQ multiplex PCR, lists solely in-frame clones and lacks some. The data show some 160,000 clones, 9% to 10% seen once. The sample holds a few counts of this clone. The chain has TRBV7-2 and TRBJ2-1; 10 nucleotides align to TRBD1. Specimen: central memory CD4+ T cells from blood. The clonotype was recovered from a woman under 30 in good health. Here the CDR3 DNA reads TGTGCCAGCAGTCACGGGGCGACAGGGGGCGGTGAGCAGTTCTTC. It yields the protein CASSHGATGGGEQFF.